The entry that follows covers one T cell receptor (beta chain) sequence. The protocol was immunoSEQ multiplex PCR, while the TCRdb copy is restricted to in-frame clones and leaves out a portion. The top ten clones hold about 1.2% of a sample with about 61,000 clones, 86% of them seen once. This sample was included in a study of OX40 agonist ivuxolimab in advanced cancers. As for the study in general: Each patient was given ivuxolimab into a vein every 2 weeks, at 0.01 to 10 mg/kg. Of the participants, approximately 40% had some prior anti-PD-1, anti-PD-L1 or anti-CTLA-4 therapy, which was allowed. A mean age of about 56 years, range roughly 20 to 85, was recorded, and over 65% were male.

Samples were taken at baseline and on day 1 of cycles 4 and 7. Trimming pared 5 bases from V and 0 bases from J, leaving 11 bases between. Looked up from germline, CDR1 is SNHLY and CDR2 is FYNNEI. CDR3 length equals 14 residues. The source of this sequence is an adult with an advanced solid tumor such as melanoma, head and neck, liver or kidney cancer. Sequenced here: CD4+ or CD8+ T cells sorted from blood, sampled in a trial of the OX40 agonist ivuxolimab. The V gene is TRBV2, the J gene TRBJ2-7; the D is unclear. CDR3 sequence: CASSPRVLSYEQYF. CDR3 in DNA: TGTGCCAGCAGTCCCCGGGTACTCTCCTACGAGCAGTACTTC.